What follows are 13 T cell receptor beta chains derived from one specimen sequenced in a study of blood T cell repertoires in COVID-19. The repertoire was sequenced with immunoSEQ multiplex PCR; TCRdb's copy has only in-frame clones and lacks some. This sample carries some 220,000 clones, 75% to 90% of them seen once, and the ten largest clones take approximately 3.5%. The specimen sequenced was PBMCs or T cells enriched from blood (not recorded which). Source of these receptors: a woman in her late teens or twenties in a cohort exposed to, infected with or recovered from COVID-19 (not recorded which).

CDR3 loop: CASGLIPTNEKLFF. The CDR3 coding sequence is TGTGCTTCAGGACTCATCCCAACTAATGAAAAACTGTTTTTT. This chain connects TRBV4-2 to TRBJ1-4; D gene uncertain. This CDR3 is built from 14 residues. Germline assignment: CDR1 LGHNA and CDR2 YNFKEQ.

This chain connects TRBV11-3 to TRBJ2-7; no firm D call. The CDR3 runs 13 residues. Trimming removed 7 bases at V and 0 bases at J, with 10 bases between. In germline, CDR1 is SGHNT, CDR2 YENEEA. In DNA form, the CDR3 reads TGTGCCAGCACTCCCTACCCCTCCTACGAGCAGTACTTC. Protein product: CASTPYPSYEQYF.

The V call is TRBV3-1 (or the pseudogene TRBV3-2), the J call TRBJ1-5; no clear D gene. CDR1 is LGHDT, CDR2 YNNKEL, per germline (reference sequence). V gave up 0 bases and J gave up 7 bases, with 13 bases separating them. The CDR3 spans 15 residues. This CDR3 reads CASSQDFVGGQPQHF. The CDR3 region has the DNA TGTGCCAGCAGCCAAGATTTTGTAGGAGGCCAGCCCCAGCATTTT.

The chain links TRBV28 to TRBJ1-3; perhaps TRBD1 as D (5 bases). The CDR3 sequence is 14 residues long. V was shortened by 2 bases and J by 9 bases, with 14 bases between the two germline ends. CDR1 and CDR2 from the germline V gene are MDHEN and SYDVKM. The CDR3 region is CASSLGAGRGTIYF. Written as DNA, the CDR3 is TGTGCCAGCAGTTTAGGGGCGGGGCGAGGCACCATATATTTT.

CDR3 coding DNA: TGTGCCAGCAGCCTGGGGCAGGGGGCCCTCCTTGAAGCTTTCTTT. The encoded protein is CASSLGQGALLEAFF. This rearrangement joins TRBV5-5 to TRBJ1-1, with 8 bases matching TRBD1. Germline CDR1 is SGHKS and CDR2 is YYEKEE (reference sequence). The CDR3 runs to 15 residues. The V and J ends lost 4 bases and 7 bases, in that order; junction bases with no gene match: 12.

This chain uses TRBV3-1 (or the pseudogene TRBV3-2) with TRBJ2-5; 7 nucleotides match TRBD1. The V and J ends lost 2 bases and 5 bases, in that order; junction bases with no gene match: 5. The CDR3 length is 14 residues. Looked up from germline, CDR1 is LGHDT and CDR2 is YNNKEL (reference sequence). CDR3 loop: CASSQLDRAETQYF. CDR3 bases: TGTGCCAGCAGCCAATTAGACAGGGCGGAGACCCAGTACTTC.

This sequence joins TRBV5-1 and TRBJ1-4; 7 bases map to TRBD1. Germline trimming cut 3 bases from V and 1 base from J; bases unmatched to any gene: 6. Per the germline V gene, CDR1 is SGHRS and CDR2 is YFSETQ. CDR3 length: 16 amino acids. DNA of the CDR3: TGCGCCAGCAGCTACAGGGGAAGGGGAACTAATGAAAAACTGTTTTTT. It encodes CASSYRGRGTNEKLFF.

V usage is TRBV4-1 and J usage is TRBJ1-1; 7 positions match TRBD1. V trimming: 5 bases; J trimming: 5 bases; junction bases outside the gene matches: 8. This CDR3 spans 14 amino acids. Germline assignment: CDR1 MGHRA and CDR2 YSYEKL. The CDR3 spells CASSKQGPRTEAFF. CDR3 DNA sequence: TGCGCCAGCAGCAAACAGGGGCCGCGAACTGAAGCTTTCTTT.

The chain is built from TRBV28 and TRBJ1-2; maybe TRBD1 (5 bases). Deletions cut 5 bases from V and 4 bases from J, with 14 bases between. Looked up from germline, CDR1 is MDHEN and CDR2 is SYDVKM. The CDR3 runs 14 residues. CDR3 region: CASSMDTISYGYTF. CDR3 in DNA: TGTGCCAGCAGTATGGACACTATCTCCTATGGCTACACCTTC.

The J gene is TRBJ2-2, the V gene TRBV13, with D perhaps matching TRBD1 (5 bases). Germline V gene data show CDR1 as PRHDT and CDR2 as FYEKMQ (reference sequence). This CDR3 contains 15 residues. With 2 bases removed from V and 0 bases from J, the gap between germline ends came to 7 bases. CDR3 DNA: TGTGCCAGCAGCTTAACAGGAGCGAACACCGGGGAGCTGTTTTTT. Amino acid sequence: CASSLTGANTGELFF.

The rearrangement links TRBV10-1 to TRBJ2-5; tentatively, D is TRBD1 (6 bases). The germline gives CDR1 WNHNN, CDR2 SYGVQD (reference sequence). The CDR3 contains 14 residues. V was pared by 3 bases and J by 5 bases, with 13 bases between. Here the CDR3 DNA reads TGCGCCAGCAGTGATGGAAACAGGGAGGAGACCCAGTACTTC. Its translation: CASSDGNREETQYF.

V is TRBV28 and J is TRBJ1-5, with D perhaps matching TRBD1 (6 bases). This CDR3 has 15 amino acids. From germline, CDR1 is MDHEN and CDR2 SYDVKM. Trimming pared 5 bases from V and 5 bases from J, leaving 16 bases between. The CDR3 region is CASSRQVLTYQPQHF. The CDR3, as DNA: TGTGCCAGCAGTCGACAGGTGCTCACCTATCAGCCCCAGCATTTT. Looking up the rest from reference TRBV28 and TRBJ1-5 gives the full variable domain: DVKVTQSSRYLVKRTGEKVFLECVQDMDHENMFWYRQDPGLGLRLIYFSYDVKMKEKGDIPEGYSVSREKKERFSLILESASTNQTSMYLCASSRQVLTYQPQHFGDGTRLSIL.

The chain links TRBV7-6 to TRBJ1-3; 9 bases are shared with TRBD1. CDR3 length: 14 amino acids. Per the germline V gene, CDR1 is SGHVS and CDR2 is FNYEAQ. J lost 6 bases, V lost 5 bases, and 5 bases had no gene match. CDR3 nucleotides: TGTGCCAGCAGCCTCGGGACAGGGATAAACACCATATATTTT. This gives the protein CASSLGTGINTIYF.